The T cell receptor (beta chain) described here comes from a study of blood T cells in healthy people across ages (dated by TCRdb to the mid-2010s). Concerning the study at large: Template switching captured roughly one uniquely barcoded TCR beta cDNA molecule per two T cells in model experiments. To track age-related changes in TCR beta repertoire diversity, the study relied on deep sequencing normalized with unique cDNA molecular identifiers. Four age groups were formed from the donors: young (average around 15 years), middle-aged (approximately 39), aged (more than 55) and long-lived (more than 75). Two additional independent replicas of 1 million unique cDNA reads from the same blood draw were analyzed for two donors (one aged 18 to 30 and one aged 80 or older).

Library creation used 5' RACE. The sample was run on an Illumina HiSeq 2500. A second PCR of about 7 to 12 cycles was run with a J-beta primer mix and a sample-barcoded 5' primer. A unique molecular identifier was introduced onto each TCR beta cDNA molecule by a template-switch 5' adaptor carrying 12 random nucleotides. Each sample yielded at least 3 million CDR3-containing paired-end reads. First-strand cDNA synthesis was performed from all RNA using the Mint cDNA synthesis kit, with priming by a TRBC-specific oligonucleotide. After uracil-DNA glycosylase treatment, a first 18-cycle PCR used universal primers M1SS and BC2_uni_R on all cDNA. Processing in the source paper ran as follows. Each sample was normalized by randomly selecting 1 million high-quality reads, each carrying a distinct molecular identifier. Instead of being binned into consensus sequences, reads with shared molecular identifiers were discarded. MiTCR, with a Q25 quality threshold and the strictest error-elimination algorithm, was used for CDR3 identification, clonotype clustering and error correction. Lower-bound total TCR beta diversity was estimated with a nonparametric unseen species model using Euler transformation. In TCRdb, the public reads were trimmed at Q25 with fastp and aligned with MiXCR, with productive beta chains retained. Rows are unified per CDR3 protein, each entry keeping the most common DNA and genes. The V and J calls and clone size are TCRdb's, not the authors'. For this sample the table gives around 820,000 distinct CDR3 sequences, of which approximately 25% were detected only once. The biggest ten clones account for under 4% of the sample.

This clonotype was observed a handful of times. Its antigen target is currently unknown. There are no base qualities to consult, and no much larger clone falls within one base. The approximately 40 donors, aged roughly 6 to 95 years, were systemically healthy Caucasian individuals from Russia. About 10 milliliters of peripheral blood were drawn from each donor into EDTA-treated Vacutainer tubes. Ficoll-Paque density-gradient centrifugation was used to isolate PBMCs, with at least 6.5 million per sample. Total RNA, at least 6 micrograms per sample, was extracted from PBMCs with Trizol reagent. Naive CD45RAhigh/CD27high T cell percentages were measured by flow cytometry on a PBMC aliquot from every donor. What the research found in general, with its limitations: Compared with the aged group, more naive CD4+ T cells, fewer expanded clones and increased TCR diversity were shown by the long-lived group, suggesting age selection. Bulk unsorted PBMC profiling prevented conclusive comparison of naive and antigen-experienced compartments. Total diversity estimates from one million sequenced T cells were considered lower bounds and underestimates. The CMV infection status of donors was not known, potentially confounding age-related changes in expanded clonotypes. As age increased, observed TCR beta diversity per million T cells dropped in a roughly linear way, and a significant reduction was already evident by age 40. Observed TCR beta diversity correlated strongly with the percentage of naive T cells measured by flow cytometry.

CDR1 is given as SQVTM and CDR2 as ANQGSEA, both from the germline V gene. The CDR3 starts with the cysteine, ends with the phenylalanine, and has 12 residues. The read is trimmed to its CDR3 DNA, 36 bases read in frame from base 1. V is cut by 4 bases and J by 8 bases, and the space between the germline ends is 14 bases. This sample was shared with a second study, whose subject was T cells of mothers and their children. Drawing on the second study: The donors were nine systemically healthy Caucasian individuals, made up of three mothers and their six children. cDNA synthesis used all of the extracted RNA, with about 1.5 ug of RNA in each 15 ul reaction. Sample barcodes and 2-4 random nucleotides were added via the M1S primer in the second PCR. Over 8.5 million TCR beta CDR3 reads were obtained for each mother, and approximately 2.9 million reads were obtained for each child. Thymic selection similarly shapes TCR recombination output in related and unrelated pairs, with minor effect from inherited differences. Normalized repertoire overlap was always found to be slightly, but never significantly, higher in related mother-child pairs than in unrelated mother-child pairs. Persistent microchimeric T cell clones were not detected, at a sensitivity of approximately 98 clones per million clonotypes. The study used deep NGS to compare TCR beta repertoires of mothers and children, seeking features distinguishing related mother-child pairs from unrelated individuals. Mothers averaged roughly 36 +/- 4 years of age and children averaged around 11 +/- 4 years. Libraries were sequenced on Illumina HiSeq 2000 with 100+100 nt paired-end reads after adapter ligation with NEBNext reagents. Mother and child libraries were prepared a month apart and sequenced in separate runs to prevent cross-contamination. Each donor had between about 450,000 and 2,100,000 distinct TCR beta clonotypes identified. Naive TCR beta clonotypes were estimated from low-frequency clonotypes matched to each donor's FACS-determined naive share, without sorting.

The rearrangement combines TRBV29-1 with TRBJ1-2; TRBD1 is a weak D gene call, 6 bases matching. Sequences were obtained from blood. This TCR came from a boy under 18 in good health. The nucleotide sequence reads TGCAGCGTTGTTGAGGGGGGTTTGGGCTACACCTTC. It is translated as CSVVEGGLGYTF.